The entry below describes one TCR beta chain. This clone was detected only a few times. The antigen it recognizes is unknown. Base qualities were left out, and no much larger clone turns up one base away. The CDR3 sequence holds 14 residues, the cysteine and phenylalanine included. Only the CDR3 portion is preserved as DNA: 42 bases, with reading frame beginning at the first base. V is reduced by 6 bases and J by 1 base, leaving a spacing of 15 bases between them. For CDR1 and CDR2, the germline V gene lists SQVTM and ANQGSEA. This entry belongs to a study of cytomegalovirus exposure and HLA in healthy donors (dated by TCRdb to about 2017). With regard to the full study: According to an earlier analysis of 550 to 750 of the donors, some 170 million T cells yielded 120 million or so unique TCR beta sequences and approximately 300 Gb of sequence data. All discovery cohort repertoires had been generated using a single sequencing platform. Four or five DR-DQ haplotypes were handled as single units for association and clustering because linkage in the cohort was strong. In addition to the first cohort of 666 subjects, a separate validation cohort of approximately 120 different subjects was used. An earlier analysis of more than 450 of the donors used high-throughput TCR beta sequencing to judge whether each TCR beta V gene segment behaved as functional or pseudogenic. To predict cytomegalovirus infection status, the study brought together high-throughput TCR immunosequencing, statistical association of individual TCRs with disease status, and machine learning. Using immunosequencing, the study profiled T cell repertoires from 666 subjects and related those repertoires to cytomegalovirus serostatus. Class I and class II HLA loci were covered by the typing at four-digit resolution. On average, roughly 250,000 unique TCR beta nucleotide sequences were sequenced per donor among 300 to 500 genotyped donors of the cohort, with 15% to 20% of those sequences being non-productive. To study patterns of TCR occurrence, a later analysis re-analyzed previously published TCR beta repertoires from 666 donors and added high-resolution HLA genotyping. The study aimed to test whether cataloging public T cell receptors could reveal signatures of past pathogen exposure. The genetic ancestry cluster associated with self-reported Caucasian donors included roughly four fifths of the 398 genotyped donors. Alongside the repertoire data, information on donor age, sex, ethnicity and CMV serostatus was compiled. In the later analysis, no new phenotypic data were used to find candidate immune exposures; instead, reliance was placed on TCR beta sequences and their occurrence across donors. An early release covering roughly 600 HLA-typed donors comprised about 290 gigabases of sequencing data and approximately 80 million unique TCR sequences. The number of typed donors differed by locus: about 620-630 for A, B, C, DRB1 and DQB1; approximately 520 for DQA1; roughly 600 for DPA1; and 450 to 480 for DPB1. A later genetic analysis took genome-wide SNP genotypes for about 55% of the 666 donors and used that subset as a discovery cohort.

The cohort consisted of hundreds of healthy bone marrow donors. At the time of sampling, every cohort member was nominally healthy, though immune exposures that went unrecorded were likely present. The donor was CMV seropositive and was included in the group of almost 300 seropositive cohort members. Every donor gave a peripheral blood sample, and the peripheral blood mononuclear cells from that sample were used for TCR beta sequencing. The Qiagen DNeasy Blood Extraction Kit was used to extract genomic DNA from the blood cell samples. Beyond this particular receptor, the publication reports: In vitro tests confirmed that a few of the cytomegalovirus-associated TCR beta chains recognize cytomegalovirus antigens. A later analysis found that HLA-associated TCR beta chains were more clonally expanded and had lower generation probabilities than equally common non-associated chains. The authors suggested that the approach could potentially be generalized to other disease states and immunological phenotypes. A later analysis reported that several top co-occurrence clusters appeared linked to parvovirus B19, influenza, CMV and Epstein-Barr virus. Some IMGT-functional V segments, including TRBV6-2 and TRBV6-3, could not be told apart with the 87-base-pair reads, so those segments were excluded. In a later genetic analysis, fewer N-insertions in productive TCRs were reported among donors in an Asian-associated ancestry cluster than the roughly 700-donor mean. Across donors, most TCR sequences were observed very rarely, whereas some public TCRs were present in many individuals. V-gene and J-gene trimming of TCR beta chains was associated with a missense DCLRE1C variant in a later genetic analysis, and the association was replicated in an independent cohort. When HLA alleles, especially DR and DQ, strongly co-occurred, TCR associations were difficult to assign to individual alleles. Because counts were too low, approximately 15 rarely observed V segments, including chromosome 9 orphons, were excluded from the earlier analysis of 500 to 700 of the donors. Only TCR beta chains were sequenced in this cohort, and the absence of alpha or paired-chain data limited detectable features. The classifier was reported to diagnose cytomegalovirus status with high specificity and sensitivity in both the original cohort and the validation cohort. In an earlier analysis of about 540 of the donors, most TCR beta V segments were observed in productive rearrangements about 90% or about 30% of the time, broadly matching IMGT annotations. Because HLA typing was unavailable for some donors at each locus, only the typed subset was used in association tests. In a later analysis, TCR association rates were found to vary across HLA loci, with the most associated TCRs seen for DRB1 alleles and the fewest for HLA-C alleles. In the study, some 160 TCR beta chains were listed as associated with cytomegalovirus. Linkage disequilibrium might explain the correlated functional status among segregating V segments, but an unknown experimental factor could not be ruled out. In a later analysis, 16,951 TCR beta sequences were associated with specific HLA alleles at a false discovery rate of 0.05. The sequencing pipeline was judged likely to have produced a cluster of highly shared sequence variants as a technical artifact. In a later analysis, most CMV-associated TCR beta chains were found to appear HLA-restricted, with HLA associations seemingly driven largely by CMV exposure. The presence/absence analyses assumed that sequencing depth was roughly uniform across donors, and that assumption may not be true. CMV serostatus was the only immune exposure information available for the cohort. A further reported finding was that TCR beta sequences accurately predicted the HLA-A and HLA-B alleles for most subjects in the first cohort.

Receptor libraries were prepared by the immunoSEQ multiplex PCR assay. A mixture of 60 forward primers for TCR Vbeta segments and 13 reverse primers for TCR Jbeta segments was used in the multiplex PCR. The CDR3 region of rearranged TCR beta genes was amplified from genomic DNA by a multiplex PCR assay. The amplified TCR beta libraries were sequenced on the Illumina HiSeq System as 87-base-pair reads. In the source study's methods: A later analysis counted approximately 76 million unique TCR beta chains across the 650 to 800 repertoires, and around 9.9 million of these chains were shared by at least two donors. To remove PCR and sequencing errors, raw reads were error-corrected and collapsed into unique sequences using a nearest-neighbor algorithm that merged closely related sequences. V, D and J gene segments were assigned by aligning CDR3 sequences to IMGT reference sequences. For a sequence to be retained, a match of at least six nucleotides was required to both a V gene segment and a J gene segment. Rearrangements were called productive when the CDR3 lacked stop codons and stayed in frame with V and J; all others were non-productive. Following IMGT convention, CDR3 was defined as the stretch from the second conserved V-encoded cysteine up to the conserved J-encoded phenylalanine. Sequences without an unambiguous match to a single V gene segment were excluded from the earlier analysis of several hundred of the donors. In an earlier analysis of approximately 500 of the donors, a V segment was called functional when productive rearrangements were above 56.7%, and segregating when the standard deviation between donors exceeded 5%. To diagnose cytomegalovirus status from the catalog of TCR beta chain sequences, a statistical classification framework was built. V and J gene assignment, in a later analysis, came from comparing TCR nucleotide sequences with IMGT/GENE-DB human TR gene sequences. In a later analysis, CDR3 sequences and most-parsimonious VDJ recombination scenarios were assigned using the TCRdist pipeline. In a later analysis, every TCR beta chain was defined by the combination of its CDR3 amino acid sequence and its V-gene family, and reads without a unique V-gene family were dropped. To address suspected cross-contamination and a sequencing artifact, a later analysis removed a few hundred highly shared, low-generation-probability nucleotide sequences. In a later analysis, a clonal expansion index for each public chain was calculated from normalized within-repertoire ranks of inferred template counts. Generation probabilities in a later analysis came from a VDJ recombination model fitted to out-of-frame rearrangements, and those results were checked against IGoR. Hypergeometric tests were used in a later analysis to score TCR-TCR, TCR-HLA and TCR-CMV co-occurrence, with a repertoire-size bias correction applied to the TCR pairs. In a later analysis, false discovery rates were estimated by permuting HLA or CMV assignments 20 times. In a later analysis, co-occurring TCRs were grouped with DBSCAN, and TCRdist sequence similarity was added when clustering was performed within HLA-allele-positive subsets. For co-occurrence clustering, repertoires with fewer than 30,000 or more than 120,000 public chains were excluded, along with 5 or 6 repertoires with anomalous nucleotide sharing. TCRdb mirrors the immuneACCESS table, restricted to in-frame sequences. Some clones are absent from its copies; in checked studies, under half trace to an unresolved V gene, and the reason for the others is unknown. D and trimming were read from the DNA, whereas the V and J calls and clone size are those reported in that table. Within this sample are about 200,000 clones, with 79% of them counted one time only. The top ten clones comprise approximately 1.4% of the sample.

This TCR was sampled from a girl between 5 and 17 years old in good health and CMV-seropositive. The V and J segments used are TRBV29-1 and TRBJ1-1, with the D gene uncertain. Sequenced sample: PBMCs. The CDR3 protein sequence reads: CSVALRLGNTEAFF. The nucleotides are TGCAGCGTCGCATTGAGGTTAGGGAACACTGAAGCTTTCTTT.